Shown below are 21 T cell receptor beta chains from a single sample sequenced in a study of OX40 agonist ivuxolimab in advanced cancers. Produced via immunoSEQ multiplex PCR; TCRdb's table is partial and in-frame only. Here the sample spans about 84,000 clones, approximately 95% being singletons. The sequencing used CD4+ or CD8+ T cells sorted from blood, collected in a trial of the OX40 agonist ivuxolimab. The receptors derive from an adult with an advanced solid tumor such as melanoma, head and neck, liver or kidney cancer.

This chain links TRBV27 with TRBJ1-1; D is unclear. The germline V gene has CDR1 MNHEY and CDR2 SMNVEV (reference sequence). The CDR3 has 15 residues. V lost 3 bases and J lost 3, with 14 bases in between. The CDR3 coding sequence is TGTGCCAGCAGTTTTGGTTTATCACAGCACACTGAAGCTTTCTTT. It codes for CASSFGLSQHTEAFF.

The rearrangement links TRBV6-1 to TRBJ2-1; maybe TRBD2 (6 bases). There are 15 residues in the CDR3. CDR1 is MNHNS, CDR2 SASEGT, per germline. V gave up 8 bases and J gave up 5 bases, with 19 bases separating them. CDR3 bases: TGTGCCAGCTCGGGGATGGGACTTGTCAACAATGAGCAGTTCTTC. This sequence encodes CASSGMGLVNNEQFF.

The gene calls are TRBV29-1 and TRBJ2-3, with D tentatively TRBD2 (6 bases). Between the trimmed V and J ends, which lost 6 bases and 6 bases, there was a span of 13 bases. CDR1 and CDR2 (germline): SQVTM, ANQGSEA. The CDR3 has 12 amino acids. The CDR3 loop is CSVEEGLDTQYF. In DNA, the CDR3 is TGCAGCGTGGAGGAGGGCCTTGATACGCAGTATTTT.

This clone was seen only once. The chain employs TRBV30 and TRBJ2-7; 12 nucleotides align to TRBD2. With 1 base clipped from V and 0 bases from J, the junction kept 7 bases outside the gene matches. CDR3 length: 17 amino acids. CDR1 GTSNPN and CDR2 SVGIG come from the germline V gene (reference sequence). The CDR3: CAWSGFGLAGNSYEQYF. The CDR3 bases are TGTGCCTGGAGTGGCTTCGGACTAGCGGGAAACTCCTACGAGCAGTACTTC. The full variable domain, rest sourced from reference TRBV30 and TRBJ2-7, is SQTIHQWPATLVQPVGSPLSLECTVEGTSNPNLYWYRQAAGRGLQLLFYSVGIGQISSEVPQNLSASRPQDRQFILSSKKLLLSDSGFYLCAWSGFGLAGNSYEQYFGPGTRLTVT.

The chain joins TRBV27 to TRBJ2-2; 14 bases line up with TRBD2. Germline V gives CDR1 MNHEY, CDR2 SMNVEV (reference sequence). CDR3 size: 15 residues. V gave up 4 bases and J gave up 8 bases; unmatched junction bases: 3. The CDR3 coding sequence is TGTGCCAGCAGTTCCGGGACTAGCGGGAGAGGGGAGCTGTTTTTT. Residues: CASSSGTSGRGELFF.

The rearrangement joins TRBV7-2 to TRBJ2-3; tentative D call: TRBD2 (6 bases). V lost 0 bases, J lost 6 bases, and 13 bases lay in between. CDR1 is SGHTA, CDR2 FQGNSA, per germline. The CDR3 sequence is 15 residues long. The CDR3 sequence is CASSLAGTSRDTQYF. The CDR3 DNA reads as TGTGCCAGCAGCTTAGCGGGGACTTCTCGGGATACGCAGTATTTT.

CDR3 in DNA: TGTGCCAGTACTGACAGGGGGCGACGGAATCAGCCCCAGCATTTT. Translated, it gives CASTDRGRRNQPQHF. The chain joins TRBV19 to TRBJ1-5, with 10 bases identical to TRBD1. The CDR3 is 15 residues long. Unmatched junction bases numbered 7, after V lost 7 bases and J lost 4 bases. In germline, CDR1 is LNHDA, CDR2 SQIVND (reference sequence). Using reference TRBV19 and TRBJ1-5 for the parts outside the CDR3, the full variable domain is DGGITQSPKYLFRKEGQNVTLSCEQNLNHDAMYWYRQDPGQGLRLIYYSQIVNDFQKGDIAEGYSVSREKKESFPLTVTSAQKNPTAFYLCASTDRGRRNQPQHFGDGTRLSIL.

The J gene is TRBJ1-2, the V gene TRBV11-3; TRBD1 matches 10 bases. J gave up 4 bases and V 5 bases, and 7 bases lay outside the gene matches. There are 15 residues in the CDR3. Germline V CDR1 and CDR2: SGHNT, YENEEA. This CDR3 is CASSLWTGGIYGYTF. The CDR3 nucleotides are TGTGCCAGCAGCCTCTGGACAGGGGGAATCTATGGCTACACCTTC.

The chain couples TRBV19 to TRBJ1-2; a weak D match, TRBD1 (5 bases). CDR1 LNHDA and CDR2 SQIVND come from the germline V gene (reference sequence). CDR3 length equals 13 residues. The V gene lost 4 bases and the J gene lost 8 bases, with 14 bases spanning the gap. The DNA of the CDR3 is TGTGCCAGTAGTAAGGGGAGGTCGTCCGGCTACACCTTC. Translated, it gives CASSKGRSSGYTF. Full variable domain (remainder filled in from reference TRBV19 and TRBJ1-2): DGGITQSPKYLFRKEGQNVTLSCEQNLNHDAMYWYRQDPGQGLRLIYYSQIVNDFQKGDIAEGYSVSREKKESFPLTVTSAQKNPTAFYLCASSKGRSSGYTFGSGTRLTVV.

The V gene is TRBV4-1, the J gene TRBJ1-3, with 8 bases identical to TRBD1. V trimming: 0 bases; J trimming: 2 bases; junction bases outside the gene matches: 9. The CDR3 length is 18 residues. CDR1 is MGHRA and CDR2 is YSYEKL in the germline V gene. The CDR3 sequence is CASSQDLRTGGPGNTIYF. DNA of the CDR3: TGCGCCAGCAGCCAAGATCTTAGAACAGGGGGGCCTGGAAACACCATATATTTT.

The rearrangement joins TRBV5-6 to TRBJ2-7, with 11 bases lining up with TRBD2. Germline CDR1 and CDR2: SGHDT and YYEEEE. J was trimmed by 3 bases and V by 4 bases; bases with no gene match: 9. The length of the CDR3 is 16 residues. Written as DNA, the CDR3 is TGTGCCAGCAGCGAGGGCCCGGGACTAGCGGACTACGAGCAGTACTTC. Translated, it gives CASSEGPGLADYEQYF.

The chain has TRBV6-1 and TRBJ2-1; TRBD1 agrees at 9 bases. The V gene end was trimmed by 5 bases and the J gene end by 3 bases; junction bases not matched to a gene: 5. CDR1 and CDR2 from the germline V gene are MNHNS and SASEGT. The CDR3 has 15 residues. CDR3 in amino acids: CASSSDRGGYNEQFF. As DNA, the CDR3 is TGTGCCAGCAGTTCGGACAGGGGCGGCTACAATGAGCAGTTCTTC.

A remark on this clone: In the same sample, other DNA sequences code for this CDR3. The chain is built from TRBV6-5 and TRBJ2-5; no clear D. The CDR3 extends over 12 amino acids. V was shortened by 0 bases and J by 4 bases, with 3 bases between the two germline ends. Per germline, CDR1 MNHEY and CDR2 SVGAGI. CDR3 coding DNA: TGTGCCAGCAGTTACTCGCGAGAGACCCAGTACTTC. This encodes CASSYSRETQYF.

V is TRBV7-3 and J is TRBJ2-1; 10 bases agree with TRBD1. From germline, CDR1 is SGHTA and CDR2 FQGTGA. V was pared by 5 bases and J by 6 bases, with 7 bases of the junction left unmatched. The CDR3 has 15 amino acids. CDR3 residues: CASSPTDRGRNEQFF. The CDR3 DNA is TGTGCCAGCAGCCCCACCGACAGGGGGCGCAATGAGCAGTTCTTC.

The sample holds one count of this clone. The chain employs TRBV9 and TRBJ2-5; perhaps TRBD2 as D (7 bases). The V end lost 0 bases, the J end lost 1 base, and 19 bases lay between the germline ends. The CDR3 has 18 amino acids. CDR1 is SGDLS and CDR2 is YYNGEE in the germline V gene. The CDR3 DNA sequence: TGTGCCAGCAGCGTAGAGGGGGGGGCTAGTTCAGCCCAAGAGACCCAGTACTTC. Its protein product is CASSVEGGASSAQETQYF.

V is TRBV5-1 and J is TRBJ2-3; 7 nucleotides agree with TRBD2. V dropped 7 bases and J dropped 2; count of bases not matched to a gene: 10. Germline values: CDR1 SGHRS, CDR2 YFSETQ. The CDR3 is 15 residues long. The CDR3 DNA is TGCGCCAGCGGCGCAGCTAGCGGACTCACAGATACGCAGTATTTT. Its protein product is CASGAASGLTDTQYF.

This chain links TRBV7-2 with TRBJ2-1, with 13 bases fitting TRBD2. With 6 bases clipped from V and 7 bases from J, the junction kept 3 bases outside the gene matches. This CDR3 has 14 amino acids. Germline values: CDR1 SGHTA, CDR2 FQGNSA. The chain's CDR3 is CASSPGLAGNEQFF. Written as DNA, the CDR3 is TGTGCCAGCAGTCCGGGACTAGCGGGAAATGAGCAGTTCTTC.

V usage is TRBV18 and J usage is TRBJ2-7; D is undetermined. V was clipped by 6 bases and J by 1 base, with 28 bases between them. Germline V gene data show CDR1 as KGHSH and CDR2 as LQKENI. The CDR3 sequence is 19 residues long. CDR3 region: CASSYIAQALGDLSYEQYF. As DNA, the CDR3 is TGTGCCAGCTCCTATATCGCCCAAGCCTTAGGAGATCTTTCCTACGAGCAGTACTTC. The variable domain in full, completed from reference TRBV18 and TRBJ2-7, reads NAGVMQNPRHLVRRRGQEARLRCSPMKGHSHVYWYRQLPEEGLKFMVYLQKENIIDESGMPKERFSAEFPKEGPSILRIQQVVRGDSAAYFCASSYIAQALGDLSYEQYFGPGTRLTVT.

V and J are TRBV5-6 and TRBJ2-7, with D possibly being TRBD2 (5 bases). Germline V gene sequence: CDR1 SGHDT, CDR2 YYEEEE. This CDR3 comprises 14 residues. V gave up 4 bases and J gave up 0 bases, with 11 bases separating them. Here the CDR3 DNA reads TGTGCCAGCAGCCTTGGACTTAGCTCCTACGAGCAGTACTTC. This codes for CASSLGLSSYEQYF.

This chain connects TRBV7-9 to TRBJ2-7; 8 bases line up with TRBD2. V dropped 1 base and J dropped 3; count of bases not matched to a gene: 5. CDR3 length equals 15 residues. Germline lookup yields CDR1 SEHNR and CDR2 FQNEAQ (reference sequence). Here the CDR3 reads CASSLVGGEVYEQYF. CDR3 in DNA: TGTGCCAGCAGCTTAGTCGGGGGGGAGGTCTACGAGCAGTACTTC.

The J gene is TRBJ2-1, the V gene TRBV19; D gene ambiguous. V lost 5 bases, J lost 7 bases, and 15 bases lay in between. Germline assignment: CDR1 LNHDA and CDR2 SQIVND (reference sequence). The CDR3 runs 14 residues. CDR3 DNA: TGTGCCAGTAGTTGGCTAAGGGAAAGGAATGAGCAGTTCTTC. Protein sequence: CASSWLRERNEQFF.